Listed here are 13 T cell receptor beta chains from one sample, sequenced in a study of blood T cell repertoires in COVID-19. The data were produced by immunoSEQ multiplex PCR, yet TCRdb's version contains in-frame clones alone and is incomplete. This table holds 250,000 to 300,000 clones, approximately 91% found once. Material: peripheral blood. The source of these receptors is a woman aged 55 to 70 with acute or convalescent COVID-19.

This chain joins TRBV5-5 and TRBJ2-7; possible D gene TRBD1, 6 bases. Trimming pared 8 bases from V and 1 base from J, leaving 13 bases between. CDR3 length equals 13 residues. CDR1 and CDR2 (germline): SGHKS, YYEKEE (reference sequence). CDR3 nucleotides: TGTGCCAGTTACGCGAGGGGGTCCTACGAGCAGTACTTC. Translation gives CASYARGSYEQYF.

The V call is TRBV7-2, the J call TRBJ2-1, with 9 bases matching TRBD1. This CDR3 spans 15 amino acids. Germline lookup yields CDR1 SGHTA and CDR2 FQGNSA. The J segment lost 2 bases and the V segment lost 4 bases, leaving 3 bases of the junction unmatched. The CDR3: CASSWGTGPYNEQFF. CDR3 in DNA: TGTGCCAGCAGCTGGGGGACAGGGCCCTACAATGAGCAGTTCTTC.

The rearrangement links TRBV29-1 to TRBJ1-5; D gene uncertain. The V and J ends lost 6 bases and 4 bases respectively, with 13 bases between them. Per germline, CDR1 SQVTM and CDR2 ANQGSEA. This CDR3 comprises 13 residues. In DNA, the CDR3 is TGCAGCGTAAAGGGAGCAAGGAATCAGCCCCAGCATTTT. Translating gives CSVKGARNQPQHF.

The rearrangement uses TRBV10-3 and TRBJ2-7; the match to TRBD1 covers 11 bases. V lost 2 bases to trimming and J lost 6 bases; unmatched junction nucleotides: 3. Germline V CDR1 and CDR2: ENHRY, SYGVKD. The CDR3 contains 14 residues. CDR3 protein: CAISETGTGGEQYF. CDR3 coding DNA: TGTGCCATCAGTGAGACCGGGACAGGGGGCGAGCAGTACTTC.

The gene calls are TRBV28 and TRBJ1-2, with D tentatively TRBD1 (5 bases). Germline CDR1 reads MDHEN; CDR2 reads SYDVKM. V was cut by 5 bases and J by 3 bases, with 13 bases left in between. The CDR3 has 14 amino acids. CDR3: CASSEIREDYGYTF. CDR3 DNA: TGTGCCAGCAGTGAAATCAGGGAGGACTATGGCTACACCTTC.

This sequence joins TRBV7-9 and TRBJ1-3, with D unclear. Looked up from germline, CDR1 is SEHNR and CDR2 is FQNEAQ (reference sequence). Trimming stripped 2 bases from V and 0 bases from J, with 11 bases between. The CDR3 extends over 16 amino acids. Here the CDR3 reads CASSLLSSPSGNTIYF. In DNA form, the CDR3 reads TGTGCCAGCAGCTTATTATCTAGCCCCTCTGGAAACACCATATATTTT.

This chain connects TRBV5-4 to TRBJ1-6, with D maybe TRBD1 (5 bases). The germline V and J ends were trimmed by 0 bases and 5 bases, with 9 bases remaining between them. This CDR3 is 15 amino acids long. CDR1 and CDR2 from the germline V gene are SGHNT and YYREEE (reference sequence). The CDR3 sequence is CASSLGQGNNSPLHF. DNA for the CDR3: TGTGCCAGCAGCTTGGGGCAGGGAAATAATTCACCCCTCCACTTT.

This clone was observed once. The chain employs TRBV2 and TRBJ2-1; the D gene is possibly TRBD2 (5 bases). Trimming took 7 bases from V and 6 from J, leaving 7 bases between them. The CDR3 has 11 residues. Germline V CDR1 and CDR2: SNHLY, FYNNEI. The CDR3 coding sequence is TGTGCCAGCAACCTAGCCAATGAGCAGTTCTTC. Protein product: CASNLANEQFF.

This chain links TRBV9 with TRBJ1-1, with 8 positions matching TRBD1. Germline V gene data show CDR1 as SGDLS and CDR2 as YYNGEE. The ends lost 4 bases at V and 4 bases at J; junction bases unmatched: 6. The CDR3 has 14 amino acids. The CDR3 protein is CASSKTGAVTEAFF. The DNA of the CDR3 is TGTGCCAGCAGCAAGACAGGGGCCGTCACTGAAGCTTTCTTT.

The rearrangement joins TRBV7-8 to TRBJ2-7; tentative D call: TRBD1 (9 bases). This CDR3 is built from 17 residues. Trimming shortened V by 5 bases and J by 0 bases, and 20 bases separated the two germline ends. Germline V gene sequence: CDR1 SGHVS, CDR2 FQNEAQ. The CDR3 DNA reads TGTGCCAGCAGCCAAGGTAGCGGGACAGGGTACTCCTACGAGCAGTACTTC. Its protein is CASSQGSGTGYSYEQYF.

The J gene is TRBJ1-6, the V gene TRBV2; 8 nucleotides line up with TRBD1. After removal of 3 bases from V and 10 bases from J, the junction contained 8 bases not matched to a gene. Germline lookup yields CDR1 SNHLY and CDR2 FYNNEI. This CDR3 contains 15 residues. CDR3 coding DNA: TGTGCCAGCAGTGATTCCCGGACAGGGCCCTCACCCCTCCACTTT. Translation gives CASSDSRTGPSPLHF.

The chain employs TRBV3-1 (or the pseudogene TRBV3-2) and TRBJ2-3; the D gene is possibly TRBD2 (5 bases). The CDR3 has 14 residues. V was pared by 0 bases and J by 10 bases, with 14 bases between. Germline V gene lookup returns CDR1 LGHDT and CDR2 YNNKEL (reference sequence). CDR3 in DNA: TGTGCCAGCAGCCAAGAGGTAAGCGGCCAGGCGCAGTATTTT. Translated: CASSQEVSGQAQYF.

This clone was observed a few times. J is TRBJ1-1 and V is TRBV7-2, with D possibly matching TRBD1 (5 bases). This CDR3 is 14 amino acids long. Trimming pared 5 bases from V and 2 bases from J, leaving 12 bases between. Germline V gene data show CDR1 as SGHTA and CDR2 as FQGNSA. CDR3 amino acids: CASSPRTSNTEAFF. DNA for the CDR3: TGTGCCAGCAGCCCGCGGACATCTAACACTGAAGCTTTCTTT.